This is a list of T cell receptor beta chains from one sample in a study of immune evolution from preneoplasia to lung adenocarcinoma. Sequencing used immunoSEQ multiplex PCR; TCRdb keeps in-frame clones, though not all of them. This sample yields over 14,000 clones, of which 80% to 90% are seen a single time; roughly 3.9% belongs to the top ten. Material for sequencing was FFPE minimally invasive lung adenocarcinoma tissue. The receptor set was obtained from a person aged 70 to 79 with lung adenocarcinoma. Each CDR3 is given with its conserved first and last residue. The D gene is left open where the match is weak. Only part of the rows carry a size: once, few, many, or a class if the clone is expanded.

d_gene	v_gene	j_gene	abundance	CDR3aa	CDR3nt
-	TRBV7-9	TRBJ2-1	once	CASSLQGPYNEQFF	TGTGCCAGCAGCTTACAGGGCCCGTACAATGAGCAGTTCTTC
TRBD1	TRBV28	TRBJ1-1	once	CASRWTGQNTEAFF	TGTGCCAGCAGGTGGACAGGCCAGAACACTGAAGCTTTCTTT
-	TRBV19	TRBJ1-5	once	CASSMKADHNQPQHF	TGTGCCAGTAGTATGAAGGCAGACCACAATCAGCCCCAGCATTTT
TRBD1	TRBV29-1	TRBJ1-5	-	CSVTTGGNQPQHF	TGCAGCGTGACCACAGGGGGCAATCAGCCCCAGCATTTT
TRBD1	TRBV28	TRBJ1-1	-	CASRSPGQSEAFF	TGTGCCAGCAGATCCCCGGGACAGTCTGAAGCTTTCTTT
-	TRBV5-1	TRBJ2-5	-	CASSLVVGTTGEQYF	TGCGCCAGCAGCTTGGTAGTTGGAACTACGGGGGAGCAGTACTTC
-	TRBV6-4	TRBJ2-2	-	CATRAGRTGELFF	TGTGCCACACGAGCAGGGAGAACCGGGGAGCTGTTTTTT
-	TRBV7-9	TRBJ1-1	-	CASSLGDRGRSTEAFF	TGTGCCAGCAGCTTAGGCGATAGGGGACGGAGCACTGAAGCTTTCTTT
-	TRBV5-8	TRBJ2-1	once	CASRLRDLPFF	TGTGCCAGCAGACTCCGGGACTTGCCGTTCTTC
TRBD1	TRBV28	TRBJ1-6	-	CATLGQGAKNSPLHF	TGTGCCACCCTCGGACAGGGGGCAAAAAATTCACCCCTCCACTTT
-	TRBV7-8	TRBJ1-5	few	CASSQETYQPQHF	TGTGCCAGCAGCCAGGAAACCTATCAGCCCCAGCATTTT